A single sample gave rise to the 9 T cell receptor beta chains below, sequenced in a study of CD8 T cells in ankylosing spondylitis. MiXCR, applied by TCRdb to the 5' RACE reads, yields one record per CDR3 protein. This table has about 250,000 distinct CDR3 sequences, 15% to 20% appearing once. Sequencing was done on a sample of blood, either unsorted or a sorted T cell fraction (not recorded which). Every receptor here comes from a male donor with ankylosing spondylitis or in good health (not recorded which).

The chain links TRBV6-1 to TRBJ1-2; tentative D call: TRBD1 (5 bases). Germline CDR1 reads MNHNS; CDR2 reads SASEGT. The CDR3 totals 14 residues. V lost 6 bases to trimming and J lost 7 bases, with 18 bases between them. The CDR3 coding sequence is TGTGCCAGCAGCCTCGGGGGTTCCCCTATTGGCTACACCTTC. This encodes CASSLGGSPIGYTF.

This clonotype has just a few counts. The CDR3 nucleotides are TGTGCCAGCAGCTTACAGCCGCGGACCGAGCAGTTCTTC. Amino acid sequence: CASSLQPRTEQFF. V and J are TRBV7-6 and TRBJ2-1, with no clear D. The V end was cut by 2 bases, the J end by 10 bases, with 12 bases between. Germline values: CDR1 SGHVS, CDR2 FNYEAQ. CDR3 length: 13 amino acids.

V is TRBV11-2 and J is TRBJ2-7; D ambiguous. The germline CDR1 and CDR2 sequences are SGHAT and FQNNGV. Trimming removed 5 bases at V and 4 bases at J, with 12 bases between. The CDR3 loop spans 13 amino acids. The CDR3 is CASSPPWRYEQYF. The CDR3 region has the DNA TGTGCCAGCAGCCCCCCTTGGCGGTACGAGCAGTACTTC. Together with reference TRBV11-2 and TRBJ2-7, the CDR3 gives the full variable domain: EAGVAQSPRYKIIEKRQSVAFWCNPISGHATLYWYQQILGQGPKLLIQFQNNGVVDDSQLPKDRFSAERLKGVDSTLKIQPAKLEDSAVYLCASSPPWRYEQYFGPGTRLTVT.

The chain has TRBV29-1 and TRBJ2-1; 9 bases are shared with TRBD1. CDR1 SQVTM and CDR2 ANQGSEA come from the germline V gene. V was pared by 6 bases and J by 5 bases, with 11 bases of the junction left unmatched. The CDR3 runs 15 residues. CDR3 sequence: CSVRTGTGQNNEQFF. CDR3 sequence (DNA): TGCAGCGTAAGAACCGGGACAGGGCAGAACAATGAGCAGTTCTTC.

This clonotype was observed many times. This sequence joins TRBV12-3 or TRBV12-4 and TRBJ1-1; 9 positions match TRBD1. This CDR3 is 15 amino acids long. With 7 bases clipped from V and 3 bases from J, the junction kept 9 bases outside the gene matches. CDR3 DNA sequence: TGTGCCAGCAACAAGAGACAGGGGGAATACACTGAAGCTTTCTTT. It translates to CASNKRQGEYTEAFF.

The chain is built from TRBV29-1 and TRBJ2-2, with D uncertain. Trimming stripped 3 bases from V and 5 bases from J, with 7 bases between. CDR1 SQVTM and CDR2 ANQGSEA come from the germline V gene. The CDR3 covers 12 residues. The CDR3 nucleotides read TGCAGCGTTGAGTGGTGGACCGGGGAGCTGTTTTTT. Protein product: CSVEWWTGELFF.

This chain uses TRBV11-2 with TRBJ2-5, with D possibly TRBD2 on 6 matching bases. CDR3 size: 15 residues. Germline CDR1 SGHAT, CDR2 FQNNGV. V lost 8 bases to trimming and J lost 0 bases, with 16 bases between them. In DNA form, the CDR3 reads TGTGCCAGCCGAAGGCGGGGCGGGTACCAAGAGACCCAGTACTTC. This gives the protein CASRRRGGYQETQYF.

This clonotype was observed a few times. This chain links TRBV20-1 with TRBJ1-1; D unresolved. V was pared by 3 bases and J by 0 bases, with 2 bases between. Germline V gives CDR1 DFQATT, CDR2 SNEGSKA (reference sequence). CDR3 length equals 11 residues. CDR3 sequence (DNA): TGCAGTGCTAGCGTGAACACTGAAGCTTTCTTT. Translation gives CSASVNTEAFF.

The rearrangement joins TRBV7-6 to TRBJ1-3; 7 bases agree with TRBD1. CDR1 SGHVS and CDR2 FNYEAQ come from the germline V gene. The CDR3 covers 17 residues. The V segment lost 5 bases and the J segment 0 bases; nucleotides outside the gene matches: 10. In nucleotides, the CDR3 is TGTGCCAGCAGCCCAAGCAGGGACAGAGCCTCTGGAAACACCATATATTTT. This gives the protein CASSPSRDRASGNTIYF.